This record concerns one T cell receptor beta chain sequence. Its antigen is still unknown. The data derive from a study of T cells in Graves' hyperthyroidism and ophthalmopathy. TCR beta CDR3 regions were amplified from RNA. First-round RT-PCR targeting the TCR CDR3 was performed with the HTBI primer set. TCRdb re-called the multiplex PCR reads through MiXCR, storing one row per CDR3 protein. The data hold hundreds of thousands of distinct CDR3 sequences, with around 13% observed a single time. V was pared by 6 bases and J by 2 bases, with 14 bases between. The germline V gene encodes CDR1 SQVTM and CDR2 ANQGSEA. The CDR3 extends over 13 amino acids. Patients between 18 and 65 years old had hyperthyroidism, newly diagnosed and lasting under 2 months. Exclusion criteria comprised uncontrolled infection, other autoimmune disease, pregnancy or lactation. Study-wide results and limits: In the blood, most expanded thyroid clonotypes above 0.001 appeared as well. Ophthalmopathy cases were set apart from stable hyperthyroidism by a 13 V-J model.

This sequence was found in a young woman with Graves' hyperthyroidism. Sequenced sample: blood. The rearrangement links TRBV29-1 to TRBJ2-7; D unclear. The CDR3 sequence is CSVTAESTYEQYF. The DNA for the CDR3 is TGCAGCGTGACCGCGGAGAGTACCTACGAGCAGTACTTC.